This T cell receptor (beta chain) is from a study of OX40 agonist ivuxolimab in advanced cancers. Background on the study: Age averaged around 54 years (range about 20 to 80), and 82.7% were male. Three patients had partial responses: one hepatocellular carcinoma, two cutaneous melanoma.

Broader study findings: The average count of expanded clones was higher among CD8+ T cells than among CD4+.

Points on this clone: Its specificity is not known.

Prior autoimmune disease or systemic immunosuppression barred patients. Profiling relied on immunoSEQ multiplex PCR, and the TCRdb table lists in-frame clones only, not all of them. The sample records tens of thousands of clones, roughly 84% being singletons. This specimen consisted of CD4+ or CD8+ T cells sorted from blood, obtained in a trial of the OX40 agonist ivuxolimab. The TCR comes from an adult with an advanced solid tumor such as melanoma, head and neck, liver or kidney cancer.

The CDR3 bases are TGTGCCAGCAGTCAACGGACAGGGGGTGAAGCTTTCTTT. Translation: CASSQRTGGEAFF. The genes are TRBV6-5 and TRBJ1-1, with TRBD1 matching over 10 bases. V shed 5 bases, J shed 7 bases, and the junction held 4 bases outside the gene matches. Germline lookup yields CDR1 MNHEY and CDR2 SVGAGI. The CDR3 is 13 amino acids.